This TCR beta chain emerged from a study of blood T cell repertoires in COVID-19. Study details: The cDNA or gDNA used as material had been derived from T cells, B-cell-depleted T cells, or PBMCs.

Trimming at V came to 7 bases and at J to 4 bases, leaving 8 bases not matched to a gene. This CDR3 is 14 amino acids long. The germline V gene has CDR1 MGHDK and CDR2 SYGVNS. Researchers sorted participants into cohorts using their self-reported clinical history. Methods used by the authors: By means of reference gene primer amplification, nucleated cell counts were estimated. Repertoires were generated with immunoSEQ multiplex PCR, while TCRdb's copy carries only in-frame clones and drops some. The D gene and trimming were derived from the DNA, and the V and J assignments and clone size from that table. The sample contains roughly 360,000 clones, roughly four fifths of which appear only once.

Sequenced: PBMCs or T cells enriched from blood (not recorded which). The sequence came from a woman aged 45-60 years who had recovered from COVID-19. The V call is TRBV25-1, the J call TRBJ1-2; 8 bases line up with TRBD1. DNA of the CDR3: TGTGCCAGCACCGGACAGGGAACACCCTATGGCTACACCTTC. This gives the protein CASTGQGTPYGYTF.